A selection of T cell receptor beta chains follows, all from one sample in a study of graft-versus-host responses after intestinal transplantation. Data came from immunoSEQ multiplex PCR; TCRdb stores just in-frame clones and leaves some out. The sample shows 9,500 to 15,000 clones, around 79% of them seen only once. The sequencing here drew on ileum tissue, taken around 140 days after intestinal transplantation. The receptors were sampled from a human patient who received an intestinal transplant, so some T cells may come from the graft donor. The CDR3 runs from the conserved cysteine through the conserved F or W. Fields, in order: clone size, J gene, V gene, D gene, CDR3 protein, CDR3 DNA. A D gene is named only where the DNA matches it firmly. A clone size is listed for some rows: how often the clone was seen (once, few, many), or a class if it is expanded.

abundance: NA; j_gene: TRBJ2-7; v_gene: TRBV2; d_gene: NA; CDR3aa: CASTQRSSYEQYF; CDR3nt: TGTGCCAGCACTCAGCGAAGCTCCTACGAGCAGTACTTC
abundance: NA; j_gene: TRBJ2-7; v_gene: TRBV10-3; d_gene: NA; CDR3aa: CAISDLRDKTYEQYF; CDR3nt: TGTGCCATCAGTGATCTTAGGGACAAGACCTACGAGCAGTACTTC
abundance: NA; j_gene: TRBJ2-2; v_gene: TRBV7-9; d_gene: NA; CDR3aa: CASIPASLAGTGELFF; CDR3nt: TGTGCCAGCATCCCAGCTTCTTTGGCGGGCACCGGGGAGCTGTTTTTT
abundance: few; j_gene: TRBJ2-7; v_gene: TRBV11-2; d_gene: NA; CDR3aa: CASSYSRGTAPYEQYF; CDR3nt: TGTGCCAGCAGCTACTCACGCGGGACAGCCCCTTACGAGCAGTACTTC
abundance: NA; j_gene: TRBJ2-1; v_gene: TRBV6-5; d_gene: TRBD2; CDR3aa: CASSLGTSIYNEQFF; CDR3nt: TGTGCCAGCAGTTTAGGGACTAGTATTTACAATGAGCAGTTCTTC
abundance: NA; j_gene: TRBJ2-2; v_gene: TRBV27; d_gene: TRBD2; CDR3aa: CASSYRLAGPGELFF; CDR3nt: TGTGCCAGCAGTTATAGACTAGCGGGACCCGGGGAGCTGTTTTTT
abundance: NA; j_gene: TRBJ2-7; v_gene: TRBV18; d_gene: TRBD2; CDR3aa: CASSTTGTSRHEQYF; CDR3nt: TGTGCCAGCTCTACTACCGGGACTAGCAGGCACGAGCAGTACTTC
abundance: NA; j_gene: TRBJ2-7; v_gene: TRBV18; d_gene: NA; CDR3aa: CASSPLTRGYEQYF; CDR3nt: TGTGCCAGCTCACCTTTGACTAGGGGCTACGAGCAGTACTTC
abundance: NA; j_gene: TRBJ1-1; v_gene: TRBV7-6; d_gene: NA; CDR3aa: CASSSRDNAEAFF; CDR3nt: TGTGCCAGCAGCAGCCGGGACAACGCTGAAGCTTTCTTT
abundance: NA; j_gene: TRBJ2-5; v_gene: TRBV28; d_gene: NA; CDR3aa: CASSLGSRTHGVQETQYF; CDR3nt: TGTGCCAGCAGTTTAGGATCGAGGACACACGGCGTTCAAGAGACCCAGTACTTC
abundance: once; j_gene: TRBJ2-3; v_gene: TRBV28; d_gene: NA; CDR3aa: CASSFSGPSTDTQYF; CDR3nt: TGTGCCAGCAGTTTCAGTGGGCCTAGCACAGATACGCAGTATTTT
abundance: NA; j_gene: TRBJ1-2; v_gene: TRBV11-2; d_gene: NA; CDR3aa: CASTLAAREVGYTF; CDR3nt: TGTGCCAGCACCTTGGCGGCCAGGGAGGTTGGCTACACCTTC
abundance: NA; j_gene: TRBJ2-5; v_gene: TRBV6-4; d_gene: TRBD1; CDR3aa: CASSRGQGETQYF; CDR3nt: TGTGCCAGCAGCCGGGGACAGGGTGAGACCCAGTACTTC
abundance: NA; j_gene: TRBJ1-6; v_gene: TRBV18; d_gene: NA; CDR3aa: CASSPRTTNSPLHF; CDR3nt: TGTGCCAGCTCACCCAGGACAACTAATTCACCCCTCCACTTT
abundance: NA; j_gene: TRBJ2-7; v_gene: TRBV13; d_gene: NA; CDR3aa: CASSFFNSEQYF; CDR3nt: TGTGCCAGCAGCTTTTTTAATTCCGAGCAGTACTTC
abundance: NA; j_gene: TRBJ2-1; v_gene: TRBV2; d_gene: NA; CDR3aa: CAQGLPNNNEQFF; CDR3nt: TGTGCCCAGGGACTGCCTAATAACAATGAGCAGTTCTTC
abundance: NA; j_gene: TRBJ2-5; v_gene: TRBV4-1; d_gene: TRBD1; CDR3aa: CASSQGRTGETQYF; CDR3nt: TGCGCCAGCAGCCAAGGAAGGACAGGGGAGACCCAGTACTTC
abundance: NA; j_gene: TRBJ2-7; v_gene: TRBV7-3; d_gene: NA; CDR3aa: CASSERRGGSYEQYF; CDR3nt: TGTGCCAGCAGCGAACGCAGGGGCGGTTCCTACGAGCAGTACTTC
abundance: NA; j_gene: TRBJ2-7; v_gene: TRBV16; d_gene: NA; CDR3aa: CASSQGQGSPYEQYF; CDR3nt: TGTGCCAGCAGCCAAGGGCAGGGCTCACCCTACGAGCAGTACTTC
abundance: NA; j_gene: TRBJ2-7; v_gene: TRBV15; d_gene: NA; CDR3aa: CAVGSLAYEQYF; CDR3nt: TGTGCCGTCGGGAGCCTCGCCTACGAGCAGTACTTC
abundance: NA; j_gene: TRBJ1-1; v_gene: TRBV27; d_gene: TRBD1; CDR3aa: CASSSGDRGRIKNTEAFF; CDR3nt: TGTGCCAGCAGTTCCGGAGACAGGGGCCGAATTAAGAACACTGAAGCTTTCTTT
abundance: large; j_gene: TRBJ2-2; v_gene: TRBV27; d_gene: NA; CDR3aa: CASSLTESGELFF; CDR3nt: TGTGCCAGCAGTTTAACGGAGTCCGGGGAGCTGTTTTTT
abundance: NA; j_gene: TRBJ2-7; v_gene: TRBV2; d_gene: TRBD1; CDR3aa: CASSYRGLGEQYF; CDR3nt: TGTGCCAGCAGCTACAGGGGGCTGGGGGAGCAGTACTTC
abundance: NA; j_gene: TRBJ1-5; v_gene: TRBV6-5; d_gene: NA; CDR3aa: CASSYSRIPGGKPQHF; CDR3nt: TGTGCCAGCAGTTACTCGAGGATTCCGGGGGGGAAGCCCCAGCATTTT
abundance: NA; j_gene: TRBJ2-2; v_gene: TRBV11-3; d_gene: TRBD1; CDR3aa: CASSWTGGNTGELFF; CDR3nt: TGTGCCAGCAGCTGGACAGGGGGCAACACCGGGGAGCTGTTTTTT
abundance: NA; j_gene: TRBJ2-7; v_gene: TRBV27; d_gene: NA; CDR3aa: CASSWTGLASREQYF; CDR3nt: TGTGCCAGCAGTTGGACAGGACTAGCCTCTCGCGAGCAGTACTTC
abundance: NA; j_gene: TRBJ1-5; v_gene: TRBV6-1; d_gene: TRBD1; CDR3aa: CASSWDRGNQPQHF; CDR3nt: TGTGCCAGCAGTTGGGACAGAGGCAATCAGCCCCAGCATTTT
abundance: few; j_gene: TRBJ1-5; v_gene: TRBV5-1; d_gene: NA; CDR3aa: CASSPGGRSNQPQHF; CDR3nt: TGCGCCAGCAGCCCCGGGGGGAGAAGCAATCAGCCCCAGCATTTT
abundance: NA; j_gene: TRBJ2-3; v_gene: TRBV9; d_gene: TRBD2; CDR3aa: CASSPRGRGDFGFDTDTQYF; CDR3nt: TGTGCCAGCAGCCCCCGGGGGCGGGGGGACTTCGGGTTCGATACAGATACGCAGTATTTT
abundance: NA; j_gene: TRBJ2-7; v_gene: TRBV2; d_gene: NA; CDR3aa: CASSVGPRGYEQYF; CDR3nt: TGTGCCAGCAGTGTTGGTCCCCGGGGGTACGAGCAGTACTTC
abundance: few; j_gene: TRBJ2-7; v_gene: TRBV7-9; d_gene: NA; CDR3aa: CASSLTTEGPYEQYF; CDR3nt: TGTGCCAGCAGCCTAACAACAGAGGGCCCCTACGAGCAGTACTTC
abundance: NA; j_gene: TRBJ2-1; v_gene: TRBV10-2; d_gene: NA; CDR3aa: CASSDSGYNEQFF; CDR3nt: TGCGCCAGCAGTGATTCAGGGTACAATGAGCAGTTCTTC
abundance: NA; j_gene: TRBJ2-7; v_gene: TRBV6-4; d_gene: NA; CDR3aa: CASSHGTYEQYF; CDR3nt: TGTGCCAGCAGTCACGGGACTTACGAGCAGTACTTC
abundance: NA; j_gene: TRBJ2-3; v_gene: TRBV6-6; d_gene: NA; CDR3aa: CASSGRGRASTDTQYF; CDR3nt: TGTGCCAGCAGTGGGAGGGGGAGGGCTAGTACCGATACGCAGTATTTT
abundance: NA; j_gene: TRBJ2-3; v_gene: TRBV7-9; d_gene: TRBD2; CDR3aa: CASSLDLAGAFTDTQYF; CDR3nt: TGTGCCAGCAGCTTAGATCTAGCGGGGGCTTTCACAGATACGCAGTATTTT
abundance: few; j_gene: TRBJ2-7; v_gene: TRBV7-9; d_gene: NA; CDR3aa: CASSLAEAGHYEQYF; CDR3nt: TGTGCCAGCAGCTTAGCTGAGGCGGGGCACTACGAGCAGTACTTC
abundance: NA; j_gene: TRBJ1-2; v_gene: TRBV29-1; d_gene: NA; CDR3aa: CSVVNGGNYGYTF; CDR3nt: TGCAGCGTTGTAAACGGGGGGAACTATGGCTACACCTTC
abundance: few; j_gene: TRBJ2-3; v_gene: TRBV5-4; d_gene: TRBD2; CDR3aa: CASSLRGGARDTQYF; CDR3nt: TGTGCCAGCAGCTTAAGGGGAGGGGCACGCGATACGCAGTATTTT
abundance: NA; j_gene: TRBJ1-2; v_gene: TRBV27; d_gene: NA; CDR3aa: CASSLGGIPYGYTF; CDR3nt: TGTGCCAGCAGTTTAGGGGGGATCCCATATGGCTACACCTTC
abundance: NA; j_gene: TRBJ2-5; v_gene: TRBV10-3; d_gene: TRBD2; CDR3aa: CATTREAGVETQYF; CDR3nt: TGTGCCACGACACGGGAGGCGGGAGTAGAGACCCAGTACTTC
abundance: NA; j_gene: TRBJ2-7; v_gene: TRBV21-1; d_gene: NA; CDR3aa: CASSKAGVPRVGEQYF; CDR3nt: TGTGCCAGCAGCAAAGCAGGGGTTCCTCGGGTGGGGGAGCAGTACTTC
abundance: NA; j_gene: TRBJ2-7; v_gene: TRBV18; d_gene: TRBD1; CDR3aa: CASSPPGQGAHEQYF; CDR3nt: TGTGCCAGCTCACCACCTGGACAGGGGGCCCACGAGCAGTACTTC
abundance: NA; j_gene: TRBJ2-3; v_gene: TRBV4-2; d_gene: NA; CDR3aa: CASSSTNGIWDTQYF; CDR3nt: TGTGCCAGCAGCTCTACCAACGGGATATGGGATACGCAGTATTTT
abundance: NA; j_gene: TRBJ2-6; v_gene: TRBV5-1; d_gene: NA; CDR3aa: CASSLDRIPPGANVLTF; CDR3nt: TGCGCCAGCAGCTTGGACAGGATTCCACCTGGGGCCAACGTCCTGACTTTC
abundance: few; j_gene: TRBJ2-7; v_gene: TRBV6-5; d_gene: TRBD2; CDR3aa: CASSYQGTSGPYEQYF; CDR3nt: TGTGCCAGCAGTTACCAAGGGACTAGCGGTCCCTACGAGCAGTACTTC
abundance: NA; j_gene: TRBJ2-1; v_gene: TRBV19; d_gene: NA; CDR3aa: CASSISRYNEQFF; CDR3nt: TGTGCCAGTAGTATAAGCCGGTACAATGAGCAGTTCTTC
abundance: few; j_gene: TRBJ2-2; v_gene: TRBV7-9; d_gene: TRBD2; CDR3aa: CASSLPSTSGRANGELFF; CDR3nt: TGTGCCAGCAGCTTACCCTCGACTAGCGGGAGGGCAAACGGGGAGCTGTTTTTT
abundance: NA; j_gene: TRBJ2-7; v_gene: TRBV19; d_gene: TRBD1; CDR3aa: CASSIRAWTGLWEQYF; CDR3nt: TGTGCCAGTAGTATCCGGGCGTGGACAGGGCTTTGGGAGCAGTACTTC